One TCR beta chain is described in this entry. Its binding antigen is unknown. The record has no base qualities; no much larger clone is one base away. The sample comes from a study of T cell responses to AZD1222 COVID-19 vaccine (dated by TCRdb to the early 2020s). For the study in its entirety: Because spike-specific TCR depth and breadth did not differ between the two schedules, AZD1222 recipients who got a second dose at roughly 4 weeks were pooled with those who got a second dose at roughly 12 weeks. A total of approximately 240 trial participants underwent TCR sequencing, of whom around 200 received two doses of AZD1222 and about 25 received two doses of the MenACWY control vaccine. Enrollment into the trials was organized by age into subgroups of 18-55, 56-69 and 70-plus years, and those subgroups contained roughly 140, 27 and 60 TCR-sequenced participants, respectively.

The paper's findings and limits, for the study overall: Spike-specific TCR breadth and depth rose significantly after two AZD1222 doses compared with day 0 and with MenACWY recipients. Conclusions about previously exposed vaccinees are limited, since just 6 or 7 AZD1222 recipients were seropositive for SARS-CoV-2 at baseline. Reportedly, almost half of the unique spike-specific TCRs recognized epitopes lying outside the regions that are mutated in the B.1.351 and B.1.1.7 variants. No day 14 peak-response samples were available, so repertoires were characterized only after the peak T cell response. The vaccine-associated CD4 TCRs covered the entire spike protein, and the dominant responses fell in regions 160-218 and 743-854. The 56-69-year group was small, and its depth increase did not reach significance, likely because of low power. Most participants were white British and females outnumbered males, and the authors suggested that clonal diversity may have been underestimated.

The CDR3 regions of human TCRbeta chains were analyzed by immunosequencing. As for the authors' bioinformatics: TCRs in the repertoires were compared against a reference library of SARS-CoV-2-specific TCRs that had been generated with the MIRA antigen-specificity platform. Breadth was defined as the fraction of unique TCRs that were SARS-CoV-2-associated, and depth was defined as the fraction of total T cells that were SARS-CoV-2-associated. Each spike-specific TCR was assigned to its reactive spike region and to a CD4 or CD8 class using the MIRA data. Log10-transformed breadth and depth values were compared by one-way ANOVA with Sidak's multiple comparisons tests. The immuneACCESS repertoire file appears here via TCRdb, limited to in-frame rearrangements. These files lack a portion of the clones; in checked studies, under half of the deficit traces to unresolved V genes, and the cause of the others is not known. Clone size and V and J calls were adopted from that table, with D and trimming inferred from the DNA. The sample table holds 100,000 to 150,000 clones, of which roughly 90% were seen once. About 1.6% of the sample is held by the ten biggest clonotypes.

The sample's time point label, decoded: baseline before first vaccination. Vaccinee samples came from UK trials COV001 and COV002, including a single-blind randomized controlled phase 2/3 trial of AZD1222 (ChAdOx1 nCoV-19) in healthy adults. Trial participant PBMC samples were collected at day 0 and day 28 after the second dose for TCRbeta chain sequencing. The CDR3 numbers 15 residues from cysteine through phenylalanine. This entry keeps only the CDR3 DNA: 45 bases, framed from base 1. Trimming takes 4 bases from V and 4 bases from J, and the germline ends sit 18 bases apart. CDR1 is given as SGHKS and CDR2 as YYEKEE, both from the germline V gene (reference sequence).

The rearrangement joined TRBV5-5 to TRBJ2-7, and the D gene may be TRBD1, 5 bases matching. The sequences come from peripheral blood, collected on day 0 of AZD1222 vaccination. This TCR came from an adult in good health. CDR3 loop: CASSPEAGPLYEQYF. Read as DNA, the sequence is TGTGCCAGCAGCCCCGAGGCAGGGCCTTTATACGAGCAGTACTTC.